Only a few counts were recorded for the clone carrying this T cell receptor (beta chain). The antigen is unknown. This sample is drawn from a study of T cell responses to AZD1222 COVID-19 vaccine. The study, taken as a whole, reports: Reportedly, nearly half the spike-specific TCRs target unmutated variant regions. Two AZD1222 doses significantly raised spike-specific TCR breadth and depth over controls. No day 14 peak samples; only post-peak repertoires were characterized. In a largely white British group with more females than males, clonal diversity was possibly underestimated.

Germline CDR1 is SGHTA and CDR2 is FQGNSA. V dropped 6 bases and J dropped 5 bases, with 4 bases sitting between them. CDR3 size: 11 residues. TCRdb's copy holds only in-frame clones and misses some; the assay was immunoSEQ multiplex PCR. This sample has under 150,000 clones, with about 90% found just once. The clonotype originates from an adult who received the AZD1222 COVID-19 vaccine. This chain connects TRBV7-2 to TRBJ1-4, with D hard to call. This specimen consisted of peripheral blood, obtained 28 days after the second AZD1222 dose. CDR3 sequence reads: CASSINEKLFF. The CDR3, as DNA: TGTGCCAGCAGTATCAATGAAAAACTGTTTTTT.